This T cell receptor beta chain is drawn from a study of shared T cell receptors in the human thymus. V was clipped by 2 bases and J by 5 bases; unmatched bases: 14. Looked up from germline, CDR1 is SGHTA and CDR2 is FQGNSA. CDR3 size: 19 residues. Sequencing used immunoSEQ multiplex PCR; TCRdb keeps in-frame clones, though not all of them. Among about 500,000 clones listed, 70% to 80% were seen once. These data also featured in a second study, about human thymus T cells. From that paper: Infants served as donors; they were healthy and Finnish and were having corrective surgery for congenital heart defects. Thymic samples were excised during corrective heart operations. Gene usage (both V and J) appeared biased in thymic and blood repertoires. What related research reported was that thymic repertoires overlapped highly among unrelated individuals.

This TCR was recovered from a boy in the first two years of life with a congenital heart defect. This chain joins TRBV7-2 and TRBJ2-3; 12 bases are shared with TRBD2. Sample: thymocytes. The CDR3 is CASSLFLELGLAGRDTQYF. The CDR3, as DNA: TGTGCCAGCAGCTTATTCCTAGAACTGGGACTAGCGGGCCGAGATACGCAGTATTTT.